The entry below gives a single T cell receptor (beta chain) sequence along with its context. As yet, its antigen is unknown. Method: immunoSEQ multiplex PCR; TCRdb's copy keeps in-frame clones and lacks some. The sample comprises more than 140,000 clones, around 90% of which are singletons, and about 3.5% rests with the top ten. This CDR3 spans 13 amino acids. The germline V gene encodes CDR1 MNHNS and CDR2 SASEGT. This sample was included in a study of cytomegalovirus exposure and HLA in healthy donors. Study-wide results and caveats: Testing in vitro showed three CMV-associated chains specific for CMV antigens. The study put 150 or so TCR beta chains on its list as cytomegalovirus-associated. Whilst most TCR sequences proved rare, a subset of public TCRs occurred across many donors. Accounts indicate the classifier identified cytomegalovirus status with strong specificity and sensitivity.

The source material was PBMCs. The clonotype originates from a young woman in good health and CMV-seropositive. The chain joins TRBV6-1 to TRBJ2-5; 9 bases line up with TRBD2. This CDR3 reads CAAETSGQETQYF. DNA of the CDR3: TGTGCTGCGGAGACTAGCGGACAAGAGACCCAGTACTTC.